This T cell receptor beta chain derives from a study of cytomegalovirus exposure and HLA in healthy donors. The wider study: One earlier analysis, a look at around 180 million T cells, found roughly 120 million unique TCR beta sequences. Study conclusions and caveats: In most subjects, TCR beta sequences reportedly gave accurate predictions of HLA-A and HLA-B alleles. Previous analysis showed most TCR beta V segments were productive about 87% or about 30% of the time. Several V segments, TRBV6-2 and TRBV6-3 among them, could not be told apart and were dropped.

Germline-derived CDR1 and CDR2 are MNHEY and SVGAGI. Trimming pared 8 bases from V and 8 bases from J, leaving 15 bases between. This CDR3 contains 12 residues. Primers: 60 Vbeta forward and 13 Jbeta reverse. Clones were sequenced by immunoSEQ multiplex PCR, and TCRdb holds only the in-frame ones, with some missing. The sample yields about 150,000 clones, over 70% seen once. As regards this clone: What it binds is not known.

Sample: PBMCs. This TCR was sampled from a woman between 40 and 55 years old in good health and CMV-seropositive. This sequence joins TRBV6-5 and TRBJ1-2; D remains ambiguous. In DNA form, the CDR3 reads TGTGCCAGCCGCGGTTCCCGTGAGGGCTACACCTTC. Amino acid sequence: CASRGSREGYTF.